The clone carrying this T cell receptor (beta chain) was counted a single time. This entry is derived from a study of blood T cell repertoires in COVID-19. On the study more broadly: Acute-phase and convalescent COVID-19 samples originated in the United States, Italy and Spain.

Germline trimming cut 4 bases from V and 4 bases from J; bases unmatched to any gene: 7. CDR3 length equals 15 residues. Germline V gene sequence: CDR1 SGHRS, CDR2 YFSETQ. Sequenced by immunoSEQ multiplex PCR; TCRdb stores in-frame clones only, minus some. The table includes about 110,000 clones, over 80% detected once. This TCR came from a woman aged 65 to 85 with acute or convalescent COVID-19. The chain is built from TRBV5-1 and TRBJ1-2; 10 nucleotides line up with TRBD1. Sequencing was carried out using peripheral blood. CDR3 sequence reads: CASSPGTGDFYGYTF. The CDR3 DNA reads TGCGCCAGCAGCCCGGGGACAGGGGACTTCTATGGCTACACCTTC. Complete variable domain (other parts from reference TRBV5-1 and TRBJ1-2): KAGVTQTPRYLIKTRGQQVTLSCSPISGHRSVSWYQQTPGQGLQFLFEYFSETQRNKGNFPGRFSGRQFSNSRSEMNVSTLELGDSALYLCASSPGTGDFYGYTFGSGTRLTVV.